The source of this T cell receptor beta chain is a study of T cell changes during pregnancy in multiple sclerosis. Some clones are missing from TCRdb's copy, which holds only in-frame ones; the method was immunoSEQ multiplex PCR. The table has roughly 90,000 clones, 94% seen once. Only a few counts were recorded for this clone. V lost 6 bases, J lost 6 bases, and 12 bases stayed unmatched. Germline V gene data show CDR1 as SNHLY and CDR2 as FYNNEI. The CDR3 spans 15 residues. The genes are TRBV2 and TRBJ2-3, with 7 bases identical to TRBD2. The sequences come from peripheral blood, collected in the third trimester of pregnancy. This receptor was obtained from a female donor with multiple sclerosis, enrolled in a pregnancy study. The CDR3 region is CASRDTSAPSDTQYF. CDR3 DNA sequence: TGTGCCAGCAGAGATACTAGCGCCCCGTCTGATACGCAGTATTTT.